A single sample gave rise to the 3 T cell receptor beta chains below, sequenced in a study of early T cells in non-severe SARS-CoV-2 infection (dated by TCRdb to the early 2020s). The library was obtained by 5' RACE. Sequencer: NextSeq 500. In-frame beta chains were kept once TCRdb had trimmed the public reads at Q25 with fastp and called clones with MiXCR. Each CDR3 protein appears once, grouped with its most common genes and DNA. The sample table contains fewer than 35,000 distinct CDR3 sequences; only one count was recorded for 4.5% to 7% of them. The ten largest make up over 10% of the sample. Input material: whole blood. The receptor set was obtained from an adult who was a healthcare worker with PCR-confirmed SARS-CoV-2 infection or an uninfected control (not recorded which).

This clonotype was detected ten times or more. The chain joins TRBV30 to TRBJ1-3; D not certain. V was trimmed by 0 bases and J by 0 bases, leaving 12 bases between them. Germline CDR1 GTSNPN, CDR2 SVGIG (reference sequence). The CDR3 totals 16 residues. CDR3 protein: CAWSVRNSYSGNTIYF. The CDR3 region has the DNA TGTGCCTGGAGTGTACGTAACTCCTACTCTGGAAACACCATATATTTT.

This clonotype has at least ten counts. The chain links TRBV30 to TRBJ1-3; 9 nucleotides agree with TRBD1. CDR1 and CDR2 from the germline V gene are GTSNPN and SVGIG (reference sequence). V lost 1 base and J lost 4; bases outside the gene matches: 5. The CDR3 is 15 residues long. The DNA for the CDR3 is TGTGCCTGGAGTGCACAGGGGGCGCCGGGAAACACCATATATTTT. Translating gives CAWSAQGAPGNTIYF.

This clonotype was seen repeatedly, ten times or more. This chain links TRBV5-4 with TRBJ1-5; no firm D call. Trimming stripped 1 base from V and 4 bases from J, with 12 bases between. Germline CDR1 is SGHNT and CDR2 is YYREEE (reference sequence). CDR3 length: 15 amino acids. The CDR3 region has the DNA TGTGCCAGCAGCTTGAATGCGGCGCAGAATCAGCCCCAGCATTTT. Protein product: CASSLNAAQNQPQHF.